This is a list of T cell receptor beta chains from one sample in a study of OX40 agonist ivuxolimab in advanced cancers. Clones were read by immunoSEQ multiplex PCR, and TCRdb kept only the in-frame ones, dropping some. The sample includes about 55,000 clones, around 85% of them seen just once. Sequencing used CD4+ or CD8+ T cells sorted from blood, obtained in a trial of the OX40 agonist ivuxolimab. Receptor source: an adult with an advanced solid tumor such as melanoma, head and neck, liver or kidney cancer. Each CDR3 is given with its conserved first and last residue.

v_gene	j_gene	CDR3aa
TRBV7-9	TRBJ2-2	CASSPQWPRTPRGELFF
TRBV7-9	TRBJ2-1	CASSPRTSGSNEQFF
TRBV18	TRBJ2-3	CASSQGLAGADTQYF
TRBV11-2	TRBJ2-1	CASRATSGRSNEQFF
TRBV15	TRBJ2-1	CATSRSTSGRNEQFF
TRBV15	TRBJ2-1	CATTPTGESYNEQFF
TRBV6-6	TRBJ1-5	CASSYYFGEAQHF
TRBV10-3	TRBJ1-2	CAISEDRDTYGYTF
TRBV29-1	TRBJ1-1	CSVDRTGGQNTEAFF
TRBV29-1	TRBJ2-5	CSGLAAQETQYF
TRBV20-1	TRBJ1-1	CSDTGPTEAFF
TRBV30	TRBJ2-5	CAWSGGLAGETQYF
TRBV30	TRBJ2-3	CAWSPATSGQYF
TRBV20-1	TRBJ2-7	CSASPAYEQYF
TRBV29-1	TRBJ1-1	CSVTSGGAGTEAFF
TRBV16	TRBJ1-2	CASSKGQGPNYGYTF
TRBV11-2	TRBJ1-1	CASSLGGNTEAFF
TRBV18	TRBJ1-1	CASSPAGTGNTEAFF
TRBV5-1	TRBJ2-3	CASRTIGASGDTQYF
TRBV2	TRBJ2-3	CASRRDVGGVDTQYF
TRBV7-2	TRBJ2-5	CASSLGLGLIETQYF
TRBV6-1	TRBJ2-7	CASSGNRGRSGEQYF
TRBV10-3	TRBJ2-7	CAISSLSGSTEQYF
TRBV29-1	TRBJ2-7	CSVETSSGTGGGEQYF
TRBV29-1	TRBJ1-3	CSVGAGRGNTIYF
TRBV11-3	TRBJ1-5	CASSLGDRGDQPQHF
TRBV27	TRBJ2-1	CASSSTSLSGNEQFF
TRBV11-3	TRBJ1-1	CASSARQTNTEAFF
TRBV2	TRBJ2-5	CASSKWGVQETQYF
TRBV7-9	TRBJ1-1	CASSLQGDTEAFF
TRBV11-2	TRBJ2-7	CASSSRQGAYEQYF
TRBV28	TRBJ1-3	CASSLGVDSGNTIYF
TRBV7-9	TRBJ2-7	CASSIAPGQEYYEQYF
TRBV7-9	TRBJ2-3	CASSLGGAASTDTQYF
TRBV19	TRBJ2-1	CASSIGLTHRSSYNEQFF
TRBV2	TRBJ2-5	CASSKETQYF
TRBV19	TRBJ1-5	CASRPDRLNQPQHF
TRBV19	TRBJ1-3	CASSISGSGNTIYF
TRBV7-9	TRBJ2-7	CASSGTGGYEQYF
TRBV11-2	TRBJ2-7	CASSFLRDGFEQYF
TRBV5-4	TRBJ2-7	CASSLAGGGRSEQYF
TRBV4-2	TRBJ1-1	CASSQILGVTGTEAFF
TRBV5-1	TRBJ2-3	CASSLALSTDTQYF
TRBV6-1	TRBJ1-2	CASSGQGAAGDYGYTF
TRBV19	TRBJ2-1	CASSTGSYNEQFF